This is a list of T cell receptor beta chains from one sample in a study of blood T cell repertoires in COVID-19. Some clones are missing from TCRdb's copy, which holds only in-frame ones; the method was immunoSEQ multiplex PCR. Among some 190,000 clones, around nine tenths were seen once, and the ten largest hold about 6.6%. The specimen sequenced was peripheral blood. All receptors come from a woman between 35 and 50 years old who had recovered from COVID-19. The CDR3 runs from the conserved cysteine through the conserved F or W. D genes are given only for firm matches. The listing skips clone size in some rows; elsewhere it reads once, few, many or a size class.

D gene,V gene,clone size,J gene,CDR3 DNA,CDR3 protein
-,TRBV7-2,once,TRBJ2-7,TGTGCCAGCAGCTTAAATCGGGAGAGCAACGAGCAGTACTTC,CASSLNRESNEQYF
TRBD1,TRBV7-2,-,TRBJ1-5,TGTGCCAGCAGCCCGACAGGGGATCAGCCCCAGCATTTT,CASSPTGDQPQHF
TRBD2,TRBV24-1,-,TRBJ2-2,TGTGCCACCAGTGCCAATATAGCGGGAGGCCCTCACACCGGGGAGCTGTTTTTT,CATSANIAGGPHTGELFF
TRBD2,TRBV30,-,TRBJ2-1,TGTGCCTGGAGTCAGCTAGCGGGAGTTATGTATGAGCAGTTCTTC,CAWSQLAGVMYEQFF
TRBD2,TRBV3-1/TRBV3-2,once,TRBJ2-7,TGTGCCAGCAGCCGGACTAGCGGGAGTCTCGAGCAGTACTTC,CASSRTSGSLEQYF
-,TRBV24-1,-,TRBJ1-1,TGTGCCACCAGTGATGAGGTGAACACTGAAGCTTTCTTT,CATSDEVNTEAFF
-,TRBV6-2/TRBV6-3,-,TRBJ2-1,TGTGCCAGCAGCACTTGGAATGAGCAGTTCTTC,CASSTWNEQFF
TRBD2,TRBV3-1/TRBV3-2,-,TRBJ2-7,TGTGCCAGCAGCCAAGATCCGGGGGGAGGGCGATACGAGCAGTACTTC,CASSQDPGGGRYEQYF
-,TRBV7-9,-,TRBJ2-7,TGTGCCAGCAGCTCCGGTCCCCTCGAGCAGTACTTC,CASSSGPLEQYF
TRBD2,TRBV6-5,-,TRBJ2-7,TGTGCCAGCAGTTCGGGACTAGCGCTGAGCTCCTACGAGCAGTACTTC,CASSSGLALSSYEQYF